This T cell receptor (beta chain) derives from a study of HIV-infected children after antiretroviral therapy interruption. Study-wide background: Children had CD4+ above 500, viral load below 50 copies/ml, either treatment arm. Study conclusions and caveats: After treatment interruption started, naive CD4+ CDR3 overlap across time points dropped.

RNA-based 3' RACE libraries used unique molecular identifiers. TCRdb called the 3' RACE reads again in MiXCR, with one record for every CDR3 protein. The sample comprises approximately 96,000 distinct CDR3 sequences, 6% to 8.5% of which are singletons, and 0.85% to 1.2% rests with the top ten. In this sample, this clonotype turned up a few times. Its antigen is not known. Deletions cut 5 bases from V and 6 bases from J, with 14 bases between. The CDR3 runs to 14 residues. Germline CDR1 SGHVS, CDR2 FQNEAQ. Treatment defined: PENTA 11 planned treatment interruption arm or continuous ART arm. The origin of this receptor is a pool of human donors with HIV. J is TRBJ2-1 and V is TRBV7-8; D may be TRBD1 (7 bases). Sequences were derived from CD45RA+ CD4+ T cells from PBMCs, pooled from several time points, sampled from a donor given antiretroviral therapy, either interrupted or continuous. Subset in this sample: naive CD4+ CD45RA+ CD45RO- T cells. The CDR3 region is CASSLRGAVNEQFF. For the CDR3, the DNA is TGTGCCAGCAGCCTCAGGGGGGCGGTCAATGAGCAGTTCTTC. Supplemented by reference TRBV7-8 and TRBJ2-1, the full variable domain reads GAGVSQSPRYKVAKRGQDVALRCDPISGHVSLFWYQQALGQGPEFLTYFQNEAQLDKSGLPSDRFFAERPEGSVSTLKIQRTQQEDSAVYLCASSLRGAVNEQFFGPGTRLTVL.